One sample yielded the 21 T cell receptor beta chains listed below, sequenced in a study of cytomegalovirus exposure and HLA in healthy donors. The study ran its PCR with 60 Vbeta and 13 Jbeta primers. Profiling relied on immunoSEQ multiplex PCR, and the TCRdb table lists in-frame clones only, not all of them. The data show 100,000 to 150,000 clones, more than 15% seen once. Sequenced material: PBMCs. All receptors come from a female donor in good health and CMV-seropositive.

This clone appeared a few times. The genes are TRBV7-2 and TRBJ2-7, with D possibly being TRBD1 (6 bases). The CDR3 has 13 amino acids. The germline gives CDR1 SGHTA, CDR2 FQGNSA. Trimming cost V 4 bases and J 7 bases, with 14 bases left between them. The CDR3 reads CASSSQPQGEQYF. Here the CDR3 DNA reads TGTGCCAGCAGCTCGCAACCACAGGGAGAGCAGTACTTC.

This clone has only a few counts. This chain uses TRBV5-1 with TRBJ1-2; D call uncertain. Trimming removed 0 bases from V and 2 bases from J, with 8 bases in between. This CDR3 has 14 amino acids. CDR1 SGHRS and CDR2 YFSETQ come from the germline V gene. Written as DNA, the CDR3 is TGCGCCAGCAGCTTGGGACGACTGAACTATGGCTACACCTTC. Translation: CASSLGRLNYGYTF.

This clone was detected only a few times. CDR3 region: CASSPGGGGGYTF. CDR3 sequence (DNA): TGTGCCAGCAGCCCGGGCGGGGGTGGAGGCTACACCTTC. V and J are TRBV5-4 and TRBJ1-2; tentative D call: TRBD1 (5 bases). The germline V gene encodes CDR1 SGHNT and CDR2 YYREEE (reference sequence). The CDR3 extends over 13 amino acids. Trimming shortened V by 4 bases and J by 8 bases, and 15 bases separated the two germline ends.

This clone came up a few times. The genes are TRBV10-3 and TRBJ1-2; 7 bases line up with TRBD1. Germline V gene sequence: CDR1 ENHRY, CDR2 SYGVKD. The CDR3 contains 15 residues. With 6 bases clipped from V and 3 bases from J, the junction kept 10 bases outside the gene matches. The CDR3 here is CAISVTGLVDYGYTF. Written as DNA, the CDR3 is TGTGCCATCAGCGTGACAGGGTTAGTCGACTATGGCTACACCTTC.

In its sample, this clone was seen a few times. This chain uses TRBV29-1 with TRBJ1-2, with D uncertain. The CDR3 spans 12 residues. The V gene lost 7 bases and the J gene lost 4 bases, with 13 bases spanning the gap. CDR1 and CDR2 from the germline V gene are SQVTM and ANQGSEA. The CDR3 here is CSALTPGYGYTF. The CDR3 coding sequence is TGCAGCGCATTGACACCCGGCTATGGCTACACCTTC.

V gene TRBV7-2 combines with J gene TRBJ2-1; 11 bases are a match to TRBD2. The V and J ends lost 4 bases and 14 bases, in that order; junction bases with no gene match: 10. The CDR3 length is 14 residues. Looked up from germline, CDR1 is SGHTA and CDR2 is FQGNSA. CDR3 sequence: CASSSGLAAPRKFF. The CDR3 nucleotides are TGTGCCAGCAGCTCGGGACTAGCGGCCCCGAGGAAGTTCTTC. Together with reference TRBV7-2 and TRBJ2-1, the CDR3 gives the full variable domain: GAGVSQSPSNKVTEKGKDVELRCDPISGHTALYWYRQSLGQGLEFLIYFQGNSAPDKSGLPSDRFSAERTGGSVSTLTIQRTQQEDSAVYLCASSSGLAAPRKFFGPGTRLTVL.

This clone turned up a few times. V and J are TRBV13 and TRBJ2-3; 11 bases line up with TRBD2. V shed 5 bases, J shed 1 base, and the junction held 8 bases outside the gene matches. The CDR3 has 17 amino acids. Germline V gene sequence: CDR1 PRHDT, CDR2 FYEKMQ (reference sequence). CDR3 sequence: CASSRRSGGAGTDTQYF. CDR3 sequence (DNA): TGTGCCAGCAGCCGCCGTAGCGGGGGGGCCGGCACAGATACGCAGTATTTT.

The V gene is TRBV4-1, the J gene TRBJ1-6; 8 bases are shared with TRBD1. The CDR3 runs 17 residues. The V gene end was trimmed by 3 bases and the J gene end by 7 bases; junction bases not matched to a gene: 11. Germline CDR1 is MGHRA and CDR2 is YSYEKL. CDR3: CASSQKGQGAENSPLHF. The CDR3 region has the DNA TGCGCCAGCAGCCAGAAAGGGCAGGGGGCCGAAAATTCACCCCTCCACTTT.

There are a few counts of this clone. The V and J genes are TRBV30 and TRBJ1-3; 8 bases are shared with TRBD1. V lost 5 bases, J lost 0 bases, and 9 bases stayed unmatched. Germline V gene lookup returns CDR1 GTSNPN and CDR2 SVGIG (reference sequence). The CDR3 sequence is 16 residues long. The CDR3 DNA sequence: TGTGCCTGGGAAAAAGGACAGGGTTTCTCTGGAAACACCATATATTTT. Its protein is CAWEKGQGFSGNTIYF.

CDR3 sequence: CASRVTGSPFYGYTF. DNA of the CDR3: TGTGCCAGCAGGGTGACAGGGTCGCCCTTCTATGGCTACACCTTC. The chain links TRBV2 to TRBJ1-2, with 7 bases that match TRBD1. V was pared by 6 bases and J by 4 bases, with 11 bases of the junction left unmatched. CDR3 size: 15 residues. From germline, CDR1 is SNHLY and CDR2 FYNNEI.

The chain recombines TRBV28 with TRBJ1-2; 8 bases line up with TRBD1. Losses at the gene ends were 2 bases for V and 6 bases for J; bases not matched to a gene: 5. CDR3 size: 14 residues. Germline V CDR1 and CDR2: MDHEN, SYDVKM. CDR3 DNA sequence: TGTGCCAGCAGTTTAACCGACAGGGGAGATGGCTACACCTTC. Translation gives CASSLTDRGDGYTF.

The chain links TRBV6-5 to TRBJ1-3, with 7 bases that match TRBD1. Trimming took 6 bases from V and 0 from J; bases not matched to a gene: 5. CDR1 and CDR2 from the germline V gene are MNHEY and SVGAGI. This CDR3 is built from 15 residues. The CDR3 loop is CASRRDSHSGNTIYF. Here the CDR3 DNA reads TGTGCCAGCAGGCGGGACAGCCACTCTGGAAACACCATATATTTT.

A note on this clone: One junction end does not reproduce the germline sequence, and a read error may be involved. This sequence joins TRBV2 and TRBJ1-5; D is uncertain. In germline, CDR1 is SNHLY, CDR2 FYNNEI. The CDR3 loop spans 14 amino acids. Here the CDR3 DNA reads TGTGCCAGCGGTGAGGACTTTAGCAATCAGCCCCAGCATTTT. This encodes CASGEDFSNQPQHF. Complete variable domain (other parts from reference TRBV2 and TRBJ1-5): EPEVTQTPSHQVTQMGQEVILRCVPISNHLYFYWYRQILGQKVEFLVSFYNNEISEKSEIFDDQFSVERPDGSNFTLKIRSTKLEDSAMYFCASGEDFSNQPQHFGDGTRLSIL.

The chain links TRBV27 to TRBJ1-5; no firm D call. The germline V and J ends were trimmed by 7 bases and 5 bases, with 12 bases remaining between them. The CDR3 runs to 13 residues. Looked up from germline, CDR1 is MNHEY and CDR2 is SMNVEV (reference sequence). CDR3 in DNA: TGTGCCAGCACTACGGGATCTCATCAGCCCCAGCATTTT. Protein sequence: CASTTGSHQPQHF.

This clone came up a few times. V usage is TRBV10-3 and J usage is TRBJ2-1; 11 nucleotides line up with TRBD2. V shed 10 bases, J shed 0 bases, and the junction held 11 bases outside the gene matches. The CDR3 has 17 residues. The V gene's germline CDR1 is ENHRY and CDR2 SYGVKD. The CDR3 region has the DNA TGTGCCACGGGCAACCAGCTAGCGGGGGGCTCCTACAATGAGCAGTTCTTC. Translated, it gives CATGNQLAGGSYNEQFF.

The J gene is TRBJ2-7, the V gene TRBV7-9; a weak D match, TRBD2 (5 bases). V gave up 8 bases and J gave up 1 base, with 12 bases separating them. Per germline, CDR1 SEHNR and CDR2 FQNEAQ (reference sequence). The CDR3 runs to 13 residues. The CDR3 region is CASGRLLSYEQYF. The CDR3 bases are TGTGCCAGCGGCAGACTACTGTCCTACGAGCAGTACTTC.

This chain links TRBV19 with TRBJ2-5; the D gene is possibly TRBD1 (6 bases). Germline-derived CDR1 and CDR2 are LNHDA and SQIVND (reference sequence). The CDR3 is made up of 12 amino acids. The germline V and J ends were trimmed by 3 bases and 7 bases, with 9 bases remaining between them. CDR3 sequence reads: CASSMEGGTQYF. CDR3 nucleotide sequence: TGTGCCAGTAGTATGGAAGGGGGGACCCAGTACTTC.

The chain combines TRBV10-3 with TRBJ1-1, with TRBD1 matching 10 bases. Germline trimming cut 5 bases from V and 3 bases from J; bases unmatched to any gene: 6. In germline, CDR1 is ENHRY, CDR2 SYGVKD. There are 15 residues in the CDR3. Written as DNA, the CDR3 is TGTGCCATCAGTCTGACAGGGGGCACGGACACTGAAGCTTTCTTT. It yields the protein CAISLTGGTDTEAFF.

The chain's CDR3 is CASSSVIAGGAYEQYF. Here the CDR3 DNA reads TGTGCCAGCAGCTCAGTCATAGCGGGAGGGGCATACGAGCAGTACTTC. The chain couples TRBV7-2 to TRBJ2-7, with 11 bases fitting TRBD2. The CDR3 loop spans 16 amino acids. Losses at the gene ends were 4 bases for V and 4 bases for J; bases not matched to a gene: 9. CDR1 and CDR2 from the germline V gene are SGHTA and FQGNSA.

The chain links TRBV7-8 to TRBJ2-5, with D possibly matching TRBD1 (6 bases). The CDR3 covers 14 residues. Between the trimmed V and J ends, which lost 6 bases and 3 bases, there was a span of 14 bases. The germline CDR1 and CDR2 sequences are SGHVS and FQNEAQ. CDR3 sequence (DNA): TGTGCCAGCAGACCTAGACAGGCCAAAGAGACCCAGTACTTC. This sequence encodes CASRPRQAKETQYF.

V gene TRBV7-9 combines with J gene TRBJ2-4; no clear D. Trimming removed 3 bases at V and 9 bases at J, with 9 bases between. CDR1 is SEHNR, CDR2 FQNEAQ, per germline (reference sequence). This CDR3 has 12 residues. CDR3 protein: CASSFETGIQYF. The DNA of the CDR3 is TGTGCCAGCAGCTTCGAGACGGGCATTCAGTACTTC.